This TCR beta chain was found in a study of STAT3 mutations in large granular lymphocyte leukemia. Study-wide background: Roughly half of the longitudinally sequenced T-LGLL patients carried detectable canonical activating STAT3 mutations.

Whole-study findings and limits: At least one immunodominant TCR beta clonotype appeared in every T-cell large granular lymphocyte leukemia patient. TCR clonotype switching after therapy occurred in about 30% of the 18 patients.

Germline CDR1 reads SEHNR; CDR2 reads FQNEAQ (reference sequence). Trimming removed 4 bases at V and 2 bases at J, with 11 bases between. The CDR3 totals 14 residues. Roughly 41,000 productive templates were obtained per sample on average. This table comes from immunoSEQ multiplex PCR, and its TCRdb copy is limited to in-frame clones, with some not included. The sample consists of more than 10,000 clones, 65% to 90% of them appearing once. Turning to this clone: The antigen remains undetermined.

The receptor's source is a man at least 80 years old with T-cell large granular lymphocyte leukemia. Some clones in this sample may be carry-over from other donors' samples. This chain links TRBV7-9 with TRBJ1-2; D perhaps matches TRBD1 (5 bases). The sequencing input was peripheral blood mononuclear cells. The CDR3 is CASSYRDGNYGYTF. The CDR3 DNA reads as TGTGCCAGCAGCTACCGGGACGGCAACTATGGCTACACCTTC.